This T cell receptor (beta chain) is from a study of cytomegalovirus exposure and HLA in healthy donors. Concerning this clone itself: What it recognizes is unknown.

V was clipped by 4 bases and J by 5 bases, with 12 bases between them. The CDR3 spans 13 residues. Germline V gene sequence: CDR1 SGHRS, CDR2 YFSETQ. Study findings and constraints: The study listed 164 cytomegalovirus-associated TCR beta chains.

The assay was immunoSEQ multiplex PCR, and TCRdb's table has in-frame clones only and misses some. The table includes 300,000 to 400,000 clones, around 86% detected once. The sequenced sample consisted of PBMCs. The chain combines TRBV5-1 with TRBJ2-5, with a possible D match to TRBD1 (5 bases). The clonotype comes from a woman aged 18-29 years in good health and CMV-seronegative. This CDR3 is CASSEPGSETQYF. In DNA form, the CDR3 reads TGCGCCAGCAGCGAACCAGGGTCCGAGACCCAGTACTTC.